The rows below give T cell receptor beta chains drawn from one sample of a study of blood T cells in healthy people across ages. Via MiXCR, TCRdb re-called the 5' RACE reads, giving one row per CDR3 protein. Here the sample spans 800,000 to 950,000 distinct CDR3 sequences, approximately 49% being singletons. The sample taken for sequencing was blood. The origin of the receptors is a man in his thirties or forties in good health. CDR3s include the opening cysteine and the closing phenylalanine or tryptophan. A D gene is named only where the DNA matches it firmly. Only some rows state a clone size, as once, few, many or a class for expanded clones.

14 TRBJ1-2 TRBV28 - few CASSLTDPWDGYTF TGTGCCAGCAGTTTAACGGACCCCTGGGATGGCTACACCTTC
13 TRBJ2-5 TRBV15 - - CATSRDNRETQYF TGTGCCACCAGCAGAGATAATAGAGAGACCCAGTACTTC
16 TRBJ2-5 TRBV7-2 TRBD2 once CASRDITGTSEETQYF TGTGCCAGCAGGGATATTACCGGGACTAGCGAAGAGACCCAGTACTTC
17 TRBJ2-3 TRBV12-5 - - CASRPAWGEESADTQYF TGTGCTAGCCGTCCCGCATGGGGCGAGGAGTCCGCAGATACGCAGTATTTT
14 TRBJ2-7 TRBV27 - - CASSYSGFSNEQYF TGTGCCAGCAGCTATTCAGGGTTCTCGAACGAGCAGTACTTC
13 TRBJ2-5 TRBV6-2/TRBV6-3 - - CASSYVFGETQYF TGTGCCAGCAGTTACGTCTTCGGAGAGACCCAGTACTTC
13 TRBJ2-1 TRBV29-1 TRBD1 few CSVETDRAGSRFF TGCAGCGTAGAGACGGACAGGGCCGGATCCCGGTTCTTC
14 TRBJ2-1 TRBV12-3/TRBV12-4 TRBD2 few CATHIAGGFNEQFF TGTGCCACCCATATAGCGGGGGGGTTCAATGAGCAGTTCTTC
14 TRBJ2-1 TRBV7-8 TRBD1 - CASSQGQLDNEQFF TGTGCCAGCAGCCAGGGACAGCTAGACAATGAGCAGTTCTTC
19 TRBJ2-3 TRBV7-8 TRBD2 few CASSLAPGASGTSTDTQYF TGTGCCAGCAGCTTAGCGCCGGGGGCTAGCGGGACTAGCACAGATACGCAGTATTTT
14 TRBJ1-5 TRBV6-1 - many CASSEVDSNQPQHF TGTGCCAGCAGTGAAGTGGATAGCAATCAGCCCCAGCATTTT
13 TRBJ2-7 TRBV14 - few CASGDGVSYEQYF TGTGCCAGCGGGGACGGCGTTTCGTACGAGCAGTACTTC
12 TRBJ2-7 TRBV30 - - CAWSVSSYEQYF TGTGCCTGGAGTGTTAGTTCCTACGAGCAGTACTTC
15 TRBJ2-3 TRBV6-5 TRBD2 - CASSWSGGDTDTQYF TGTGCCAGCAGTTGGAGCGGGGGAGACACAGATACGCAGTATTTT
13 TRBJ1-2 TRBV20-1 - - CSAEQRKNYGYTF TGCAGTGCTGAACAAAGGAAAAACTATGGCTACACCTTC
17 TRBJ2-1 TRBV6-6 TRBD2 - CASSYSGLAGNPASRFF TGTGCCAGCAGTTACTCCGGACTAGCGGGGAATCCCGCATCCCGGTTCTTC
15 TRBJ1-6 TRBV7-9 - few CASSSSQGFNSPLHF TGTGCCAGCAGCTCATCACAGGGCTTCAATTCACCCCTCCACTTT
10 TRBJ2-7 TRBV20-1 TRBD2 - CSASREAQYF TGCAGTGCTAGTCGGGAGGCGCAGTACTTC
12 TRBJ2-3 TRBV20-1 - few CSERGRSDTQYF TGCAGTGAAAGGGGCCGTTCAGATACGCAGTATTTT
14 TRBJ2-1 TRBV6-2/TRBV6-3 - few CASSYSKLNNEQFF TGTGCCAGCAGTTACTCGAAGTTAAACAATGAGCAGTTCTTC
15 TRBJ1-3 TRBV28 - - CASSPRGSGGNTIYF TGTGCCAGCAGCCCCCGGGGTTCAGGTGGAAACACCATATATTTT
15 TRBJ1-2 TRBV28 - once CASRVGSLSNYGYTF TGTGCCAGCCGGGTGGGCAGTCTCTCTAACTATGGCTACACCTTC
16 TRBJ1-2 TRBV7-2 TRBD1 - CASSLRSPGGRADYTF TGTGCCAGCAGCTTAAGGTCGCCAGGGGGCCGTGCGGACTACACCTTC
16 TRBJ2-7 TRBV4-1 TRBD2 - CASSQDTLADTYEQYF TGCGCCAGCAGCCAAGATACGCTAGCGGATACCTACGAGCAGTACTTC
15 TRBJ1-2 TRBV20-1 TRBD1 few CSASVIPGQNYGYTF TGCAGTGCTAGCGTTATTCCGGGACAGAACTATGGCTACACCTTC
12 TRBJ1-6 TRBV20-1 - few CSARATDSPLHF TGCAGTGCTAGAGCCACAGACTCACCCCTCCACTTT
17 TRBJ2-7 TRBV28 TRBD1 - CASSFSNRGSGSYEQYF TGTGCCAGCAGTTTTAGCAACAGGGGGTCCGGGTCCTACGAGCAGTACTTC
18 TRBJ2-1 TRBV4-1 TRBD2 few CASSQVSGAGGPYNEQFF TGCGCCAGCAGCCAAGTTTCGGGGGCGGGGGGACCTTACAATGAGCAGTTCTTC
13 TRBJ2-7 TRBV29-1 TRBD1 - CSVPGQGQYEQYF TGCAGCGTTCCGGGACAGGGTCAGTACGAGCAGTACTTC
14 TRBJ1-6 TRBV20-1 - few CSARMGQLNSPLHF TGCAGTGCTAGAATGGGCCAGTTAAACTCACCCCTCCACTTT
14 TRBJ2-5 TRBV4-1 - - CASSQDPAAKTQYF TGCGCCAGCAGCCAAGATCCCGCAGCAAAGACCCAGTACTTC
15 TRBJ2-3 TRBV6-1 - - CASNRNVRGPDTQYF TGTGCCAGCAATCGAAACGTCAGGGGCCCAGATACGCAGTATTTT
13 TRBJ2-1 TRBV20-1 - many CSATKDSWNEQFF TGCAGTGCTACTAAGGACAGCTGGAATGAGCAGTTCTTC
13 TRBJ2-5 TRBV7-2 - - CTSSLALSAIQYF TGTACCAGCAGCTTAGCGCTGAGTGCTATCCAGTACTTC
17 TRBJ2-7 TRBV6-5 TRBD1 - CASSYSWDRGKGYEQYF TGTGCCAGCAGTTACTCGTGGGACAGGGGCAAAGGGTACGAGCAGTACTTC
13 TRBJ2-5 TRBV7-2 - - CASSLYFRETQYF TGTGCCAGCAGCTTATATTTCAGGGAGACCCAGTACTTC
11 TRBJ2-1 TRBV2 - - CASSPGGPRFF TGTGCCAGCTCTCCCGGGGGGCCTCGGTTCTTC
15 TRBJ2-3 TRBV10-1 TRBD2 - CASSESRGARDTQYF TGCGCCAGCAGTGAGTCGCGGGGGGCTAGAGATACGCAGTATTTT
14 TRBJ2-3 TRBV7-9 TRBD2 once CASQRAGGTDTQYF TGTGCCAGTCAGCGGGCGGGGGGCACAGATACGCAGTATTTT
15 TRBJ1-6 TRBV12-3/TRBV12-4 TRBD1 - CASSYQGGWYSPLHF TGTGCCAGCAGCTACCAGGGGGGATGGTATTCACCCCTCCACTTT
11 TRBJ2-1 TRBV29-1 - - CRERLYNEQFF TGCAGGGAGCGACTATACAATGAGCAGTTCTTC
14 TRBJ2-7 TRBV29-1 - - CSVPRTGEYNEQYF TGCAGCGTCCCCCGGACGGGAGAGTACAATGAGCAGTACTTC
15 TRBJ2-3 TRBV6-5 - - CASSQIGGRTDTQYF TGTGCCAGCAGTCAAATCGGGGGGCGCACAGATACGCAGTATTTT
13 TRBJ1-1 TRBV6-2/TRBV6-3 - - CASSYGQTTEAFF TGTGCCAGCAGTTACGGGCAGACCACTGAAGCTTTCTTT
15 TRBJ2-1 TRBV4-1 - - CASSQDAGTNHEQFF TGCGCCAGCAGCCAAGATGCCGGGACAAACCATGAGCAGTTCTTC
16 TRBJ2-3 TRBV5-6 TRBD2 many CASSLIAGGRTDTQYF TGTGCCAGCAGCCTAATAGCGGGGGGGAGGACAGATACGCAGTATTTT
14 TRBJ1-6 TRBV10-2 - - CASTQGGHNSPLHF TGCGCCAGCACCCAGGGAGGGCATAATTCACCCCTCCACTTT
15 TRBJ1-5 TRBV7-2 TRBD1 - CASSFTGGGNQPQHF TGTGCCAGCAGCTTCACAGGGGGCGGTAATCAGCCCCAGCATTTT
12 TRBJ1-5 TRBV27 - few CASSGVNQPQHF TGTGCCAGCAGTGGGGTCAATCAGCCCCAGCATTTT
13 TRBJ1-5 TRBV29-1 - many CSVITVSNQPQHF TGCAGCGTCATAACAGTGAGCAATCAGCCCCAGCATTTT
14 TRBJ2-1 TRBV27 - - CASARNSKYNEQFF TGTGCCAGCGCGAGGAACAGTAAGTACAATGAGCAGTTCTTC
16 TRBJ2-4 TRBV27 - - CASSAGHLLAKNIQYF TGTGCCAGCAGTGCGGGACATTTGCTAGCCAAAAACATTCAGTACTTC
15 TRBJ2-5 TRBV20-1 TRBD1 - CSAHGNRGYQETQYF TGCAGTGCCCACGGAAACAGGGGGTACCAAGAGACCCAGTACTTC
12 TRBJ1-6 TRBV20-1 - - CSATRGNSPLHF TGCAGTGCTACCAGGGGTAATTCACCCCTCCACTTT